This is a list of T cell receptor beta chains from one sample in a study of T cell responses to AZD1222 COVID-19 vaccine. Sequencing used immunoSEQ multiplex PCR; TCRdb keeps in-frame clones, though not all of them. Here the sample spans some 150,000 clones, more than 70% being singletons. The input for sequencing was peripheral blood, taken on day 0 of AZD1222 vaccination. These receptors were obtained from an adult in good health. CDR3s include the opening cysteine and the closing phenylalanine or tryptophan. D genes are given only for firm matches. The size of a clone is reported for some rows only, either as once, few or many, or as a class for expanded clones.

D gene: NA; J gene: TRBJ1-1; V gene: TRBV6-2/TRBV6-3; clone size: NA; CDR3 protein: CASSYWGGTEAFF; CDR3 DNA: TGTGCCAGCAGTTACTGGGGTGGCACTGAAGCTTTCTTT
D gene: TRBD1; J gene: TRBJ1-1; V gene: TRBV19; clone size: NA; CDR3 protein: CASSNLGQVLNTEAFF; CDR3 DNA: TGTGCCAGTAGTAACCTGGGACAGGTGCTGAACACTGAAGCTTTCTTT
D gene: NA; J gene: TRBJ2-2; V gene: TRBV6-1; clone size: NA; CDR3 protein: CASSEGMGRTGELFF; CDR3 DNA: TGTGCCAGCAGTGAAGGGATGGGTAGGACTGGGGAGCTGTTTTTT
D gene: NA; J gene: TRBJ2-1; V gene: TRBV20-1; clone size: NA; CDR3 protein: CSASYREQFF; CDR3 DNA: TGCAGTGCTAGTTACCGGGAGCAGTTCTTC
D gene: NA; J gene: TRBJ1-5; V gene: TRBV4-3; clone size: NA; CDR3 protein: CASSQDRSYNQPQHF; CDR3 DNA: TGCGCCAGCAGCCAAGACCGGTCATACAATCAGCCCCAGCATTTT
D gene: NA; J gene: TRBJ1-4; V gene: TRBV6-5; clone size: NA; CDR3 protein: CASSSHDGSNEKLFF; CDR3 DNA: TGTGCCAGCAGTTCCCATGATGGTTCAAATGAAAAACTGTTTTTT
D gene: TRBD1; J gene: TRBJ1-1; V gene: TRBV4-1; clone size: once; CDR3 protein: CASSQEGQGGAFF; CDR3 DNA: TGCGCCAGCAGCCAAGAGGGACAGGGAGGAGCTTTCTTT
D gene: TRBD2; J gene: TRBJ2-3; V gene: TRBV7-6; clone size: once; CDR3 protein: CASSFFPPSYKRDPSTDTQYF; CDR3 DNA: TGTGCCAGCAGCTTTTTCCCCCCCTCGTATAAGCGGGACCCTAGCACAGATACGCAGTATTTT
D gene: NA; J gene: TRBJ1-6; V gene: TRBV9; clone size: NA; CDR3 protein: CASSEGQVGSPLHF; CDR3 DNA: TGTGCCAGCAGCGAAGGGCAGGTCGGTTCACCCCTCCACTTT
D gene: TRBD2; J gene: TRBJ2-3; V gene: TRBV19; clone size: NA; CDR3 protein: CASSPLAGGHRRADTQYF; CDR3 DNA: TGTGCCAGTAGTCCCCTAGCGGGGGGGCACCGACGCGCAGATACGCAGTATTTT
D gene: NA; J gene: TRBJ1-1; V gene: TRBV11-2; clone size: NA; CDR3 protein: CASSFGVWQGLNAEAFF; CDR3 DNA: TGTGCCAGCAGCTTTGGGGTCTGGCAGGGGCTAAACGCTGAAGCTTTCTTT
D gene: NA; J gene: TRBJ2-2; V gene: TRBV3-1/TRBV3-2; clone size: NA; CDR3 protein: CASSRANGELFF; CDR3 DNA: TGTGCCAGCAGCCGGGCGAACGGGGAGCTGTTTTTT
D gene: TRBD2; J gene: TRBJ2-2; V gene: TRBV7-3; clone size: NA; CDR3 protein: CASSRWTRPNTGELFF; CDR3 DNA: TGTGCCAGCAGCCGTTGGACTAGACCGAACACCGGGGAGCTGTTTTTT
D gene: TRBD2; J gene: TRBJ2-1; V gene: TRBV11-2; clone size: NA; CDR3 protein: CASSSTSGSDEQFF; CDR3 DNA: TGTGCCAGCAGCTCCACTAGCGGGAGCGATGAGCAGTTCTTC
D gene: NA; J gene: TRBJ1-1; V gene: TRBV2; clone size: NA; CDR3 protein: CASREGVEAFF; CDR3 DNA: TGTGCCAGCAGAGAAGGGGTTGAAGCTTTCTTT
D gene: NA; J gene: TRBJ1-5; V gene: TRBV5-6; clone size: NA; CDR3 protein: CASSLGLQVNQPQHF; CDR3 DNA: TGTGCCAGCAGCTTGGGGTTGCAGGTCAATCAGCCCCAGCATTTT
D gene: NA; J gene: TRBJ1-3; V gene: TRBV7-2; clone size: NA; CDR3 protein: CASSPPRGAHDTIYF; CDR3 DNA: TGTGCCAGCAGCCCTCCGCGGGGAGCGCACGACACCATATATTTT
D gene: NA; J gene: TRBJ2-4; V gene: TRBV5-1; clone size: NA; CDR3 protein: CASSLYSPGAKNIQYF; CDR3 DNA: TGCGCCAGCAGCTTGTACAGCCCAGGAGCCAAAAACATTCAGTACTTC
D gene: NA; J gene: TRBJ2-7; V gene: TRBV6-5; clone size: NA; CDR3 protein: CASTLNSRYEQYF; CDR3 DNA: TGTGCCAGCACCCTGAATTCACGCTACGAGCAGTACTTC
D gene: TRBD1; J gene: TRBJ2-5; V gene: TRBV10-3; clone size: NA; CDR3 protein: CAISDPTPIQGEETQYF; CDR3 DNA: TGTGCCATCAGTGACCCTACCCCAATACAGGGGGAAGAGACCCAGTACTTC
D gene: TRBD1; J gene: TRBJ1-1; V gene: TRBV28; clone size: NA; CDR3 protein: CASSLPTGYNTEAFF; CDR3 DNA: TGTGCCAGCAGTTTACCGACAGGGTATAACACTGAAGCTTTCTTT
D gene: NA; J gene: TRBJ1-2; V gene: TRBV30; clone size: few; CDR3 protein: CAYPLFGSGYTF; CDR3 DNA: TGTGCCTATCCCTTATTTGGTTCCGGCTACACCTTC
D gene: TRBD2; J gene: TRBJ2-1; V gene: TRBV11-3; clone size: NA; CDR3 protein: CASSRTSGSLNEQFF; CDR3 DNA: TGTGCCAGCAGCCGGACTAGCGGGAGTCTCAATGAGCAGTTCTTC
D gene: NA; J gene: TRBJ1-6; V gene: TRBV28; clone size: NA; CDR3 protein: CASSVSGDNSPLHF; CDR3 DNA: TGTGCCAGCAGTGTTTCAGGGGATAATTCACCCCTCCACTTT
D gene: TRBD1; J gene: TRBJ1-1; V gene: TRBV11-2; clone size: many; CDR3 protein: CASSPETGEKGTEAFF; CDR3 DNA: TGTGCCAGCAGCCCAGAAACAGGGGAGAAGGGCACTGAAGCTTTCTTT
D gene: TRBD2; J gene: TRBJ2-1; V gene: TRBV14; clone size: NA; CDR3 protein: CASSRLTGTSAEQFF; CDR3 DNA: TGTGCCAGCAGCCGCTTAACCGGGACTAGCGCTGAGCAGTTCTTC
D gene: TRBD1; J gene: TRBJ2-7; V gene: TRBV7-2; clone size: NA; CDR3 protein: CASSPNPGTGAYEQYF; CDR3 DNA: TGTGCCAGCAGCCCTAATCCCGGGACAGGGGCCTACGAGCAGTACTTC
D gene: TRBD2; J gene: TRBJ2-7; V gene: TRBV15; clone size: NA; CDR3 protein: CATSRDLAGATAERYF; CDR3 DNA: TGTGCCACCAGCAGAGATCTGGCGGGAGCGACGGCGGAAAGATACTTC
D gene: NA; J gene: TRBJ1-5; V gene: TRBV27; clone size: once; CDR3 protein: CASSSYGGNQPQHF; CDR3 DNA: TGTGCCAGCAGCTCTTATGGGGGCAATCAGCCCCAGCATTTT
D gene: NA; J gene: TRBJ1-1; V gene: TRBV27; clone size: NA; CDR3 protein: CASSSSRDTEAFF; CDR3 DNA: TGTGCCAGCAGTTCATCGAGGGACACTGAAGCTTTCTTT
D gene: TRBD2; J gene: TRBJ2-3; V gene: TRBV27; clone size: NA; CDR3 protein: CASSYSGRVTDTQYF; CDR3 DNA: TGTGCCAGCAGTTATAGCGGGAGGGTCACAGATACGCAGTATTTT
D gene: TRBD1; J gene: TRBJ2-7; V gene: TRBV14; clone size: NA; CDR3 protein: CASSSGTGSYEQYF; CDR3 DNA: TGTGCCAGCTCCTCCGGGACAGGATCCTACGAGCAGTACTTC
D gene: NA; J gene: TRBJ1-5; V gene: TRBV11-3; clone size: once; CDR3 protein: CASWPGTPTYSNQPQHF; CDR3 DNA: TGTGCCAGCTGGCCCGGGACACCAACTTATAGCAATCAGCCCCAGCATTTT
D gene: NA; J gene: TRBJ1-2; V gene: TRBV28; clone size: once; CDR3 protein: CASSSTGSRADYGYTF; CDR3 DNA: TGTGCCAGCAGTTCCACGGGCTCCAGGGCGGACTATGGCTACACCTTC
D gene: NA; J gene: TRBJ1-5; V gene: TRBV28; clone size: few; CDR3 protein: CASSKQRDARRQPQHF; CDR3 DNA: TGTGCCAGCAGCAAACAGCGGGACGCTCGGCGTCAGCCCCAGCATTTT
D gene: NA; J gene: TRBJ1-1; V gene: TRBV5-5; clone size: NA; CDR3 protein: CASSLGPQNTEAFF; CDR3 DNA: TGTGCCAGCAGTCTGGGACCCCAAAACACTGAAGCTTTCTTT
D gene: TRBD1; J gene: TRBJ1-3; V gene: TRBV6-5; clone size: NA; CDR3 protein: CASRGQPSGNTIYF; CDR3 DNA: TGTGCCAGCAGGGGACAGCCCTCTGGAAACACCATATATTTT
D gene: TRBD2; J gene: TRBJ2-2; V gene: TRBV3-1/TRBV3-2; clone size: NA; CDR3 protein: CASSQSLGTSGSPGELFF; CDR3 DNA: TGTGCCAGCAGCCAAAGTCTAGGGACTAGCGGGAGCCCCGGGGAGCTGTTTTTT
D gene: NA; J gene: TRBJ1-2; V gene: TRBV30; clone size: NA; CDR3 protein: CAWSVLLTNGYTF; CDR3 DNA: TGTGCCTGGAGTGTCCTTCTGACCAATGGCTACACCTTC
D gene: NA; J gene: TRBJ1-5; V gene: TRBV21-1; clone size: NA; CDR3 protein: CASSKSSRGCQPQHF; CDR3 DNA: TGTGCCAGCAGCAAATCGAGCAGGGGATGTCAGCCCCAGCATTTT
D gene: NA; J gene: TRBJ1-1; V gene: TRBV5-1; clone size: NA; CDR3 protein: CASSPRFERGLRNTEAFF; CDR3 DNA: TGCGCCAGCAGCCCGCGGTTTGAGCGGGGCCTGAGGAACACTGAAGCTTTCTTT
D gene: TRBD1; J gene: TRBJ2-3; V gene: TRBV9; clone size: NA; CDR3 protein: CASSVEGQGDDTQYF; CDR3 DNA: TGTGCCAGCAGCGTAGAGGGACAGGGAGACGATACGCAGTATTTT
D gene: TRBD1; J gene: TRBJ1-6; V gene: TRBV6-5; clone size: NA; CDR3 protein: CASSSDRVRNNSPLHF; CDR3 DNA: TGTGCCAGCAGTTCCGACAGGGTCAGGAATAATTCACCCCTCCACTTT
D gene: TRBD2; J gene: TRBJ2-1; V gene: TRBV19; clone size: NA; CDR3 protein: CASSTLAGGPAEQFF; CDR3 DNA: TGTGCCAGTAGTACCTTAGCGGGGGGGCCCGCCGAGCAGTTCTTC
D gene: TRBD2; J gene: TRBJ2-5; V gene: TRBV4-3; clone size: NA; CDR3 protein: CASSQDWDGGAPETQYF; CDR3 DNA: TGCGCCAGCAGCCAAGATTGGGACGGGGGGGCCCCTGAGACCCAGTACTTC
D gene: NA; J gene: TRBJ1-5; V gene: TRBV7-2; clone size: NA; CDR3 protein: CASSLGVRQPQHF; CDR3 DNA: TGTGCCAGCAGCTTAGGGGTACGACAGCCCCAGCATTTT
D gene: NA; J gene: TRBJ1-2; V gene: TRBV7-9; clone size: NA; CDR3 protein: CASSSGDGYGYTF; CDR3 DNA: TGTGCCAGCAGCTCGGGGGACGGCTATGGCTACACCTTC